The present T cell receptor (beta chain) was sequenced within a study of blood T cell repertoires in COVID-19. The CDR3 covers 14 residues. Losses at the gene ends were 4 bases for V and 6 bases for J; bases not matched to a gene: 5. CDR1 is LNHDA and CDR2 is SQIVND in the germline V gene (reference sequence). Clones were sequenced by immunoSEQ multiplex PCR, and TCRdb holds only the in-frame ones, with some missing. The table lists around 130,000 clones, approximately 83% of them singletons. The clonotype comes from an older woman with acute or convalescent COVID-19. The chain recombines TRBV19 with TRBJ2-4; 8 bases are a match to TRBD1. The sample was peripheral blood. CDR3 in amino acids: CASSTTGGGNIQYF. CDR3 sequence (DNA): TGTGCCAGTAGTACCACAGGGGGAGGAAACATTCAGTACTTC.